Given below is one T cell receptor (beta chain) in context. The data stem from a study of blood T cell repertoires in COVID-19. Study at large: The samples span acute and convalescent COVID-19 from the United States, Italy and Spain.

In the source study's methods: Nucleated cell number was recorded as an estimate derived from reference gene primer amplification. Profiled with immunoSEQ multiplex PCR; TCRdb holds only in-frame clones, not every one. V, J and clone size are those of that table, while D and trimming were read from the DNA. This sample has some 320,000 clones; roughly 86% occur once, and the top ten carry less than 3.5%. Trimming took 2 bases from V and 2 from J; bases not matched to a gene: 7. The germline V gene encodes CDR1 SGHTA and CDR2 FQGNSA. This CDR3 is 16 amino acids long. Those who participated ranged in age from 18 to 89 years and resided in about two dozen US areas. Exposed study participants had met a COVID-19 case within 2 weeks before entry.

The TCR sequence derives from a woman aged 50 to 60 who had been exposed to COVID-19. J is TRBJ2-7 and V is TRBV7-2; 9 bases line up with TRBD2. The sequenced material came from PBMCs or T cells enriched from blood (not recorded which). CDR3 protein: CASSLRLAGAPYEQYF. The DNA of the CDR3 is TGTGCCAGCAGCTTAAGGTTAGCGGGGGCCCCCTACGAGCAGTACTTC.